These 25 T cell receptor beta chains originate from one sample sequenced in a study of blood T cells in healthy people across ages. A second PCR, run for roughly 7 to 12 cycles, used a sample-barcoded 5' primer plus a J-beta primer mix. TCRdb reanalysed the 5' RACE reads using MiXCR and keeps one entry per CDR3 protein. The table includes about 900,000 distinct CDR3 sequences, around 48% detected once. The specimen sequenced was blood. Receptor source: a man aged 30 to 45 in good health.

The J gene is TRBJ2-7, the V gene TRBV6-5; 9 bases match TRBD2. The CDR3 runs 16 residues. Germline-derived CDR1 and CDR2 are MNHEY and SVGAGI. V shed 6 bases and J 0 bases; nucleotides not matched to a gene: 9. The CDR3 nucleotides are TGTGCCAGCAGGGGACTATCTAGCGGGGACTCCTACGAGCAGTACTTC. As protein: CASRGLSSGDSYEQYF.

The genes are TRBV20-1 and TRBJ1-1; TRBD1 matches at 7 bases. J gave up 2 bases and V 6 bases, and 6 bases lay outside the gene matches. The V gene's germline CDR1 is DFQATT and CDR2 SNEGSKA (reference sequence). This CDR3 has 13 amino acids. In DNA form, the CDR3 reads TGCAGTGCGGGGGGGACAGTAAACACTGAAGCTTTCTTT. Its protein product is CSAGGTVNTEAFF.

The chain joins TRBV28 to TRBJ1-4, with D unresolved. This CDR3 comprises 11 residues. The V end was cut by 6 bases, the J end by 13 bases, with 12 bases between. The germline CDR1 and CDR2 sequences are MDHEN and SYDVKM. DNA for the CDR3: TGTGCCAGCAGCCGCTTGGGGAGACTGTTTTTT. Amino acids: CASSRLGRLFF.

The V and J genes are TRBV20-1 and TRBJ1-2, with D perhaps matching TRBD1 (5 bases). The CDR3 has 14 amino acids. Looked up from germline, CDR1 is DFQATT and CDR2 is SNEGSKA (reference sequence). The V end was cut by 3 bases, the J end by 2 bases, with 13 bases between. CDR3 region: CSASRRDENYGYTF. The DNA for the CDR3 is TGCAGTGCTAGCCGCCGGGACGAGAACTATGGCTACACCTTC.

This clonotype was seen only a few times. This rearrangement joins TRBV5-6 to TRBJ2-5; 13 bases align to TRBD2. The J segment lost 5 bases and the V segment lost 0 bases, leaving 10 bases of the junction unmatched. From germline, CDR1 is SGHDT and CDR2 YYEEEE. This CDR3 is 18 amino acids long. The CDR3 loop reads CASSLGVLAGGRIETQYF. CDR3 nucleotides: TGTGCCAGCAGCTTGGGGGTACTAGCGGGGGGGCGTATCGAGACCCAGTACTTC.

This clonotype was recorded a few times. This chain links TRBV5-1 with TRBJ2-6; D remains ambiguous. This CDR3 spans 14 amino acids. Germline assignment: CDR1 SGHRS and CDR2 YFSETQ. The V and J ends lost 8 bases and 0 bases respectively, with 9 bases between them. CDR3 in amino acids: CASSFYSGANVLTF. CDR3 nucleotides: TGCGCCAGTTCCTTTTACTCTGGGGCCAACGTCCTGACTTTC.

V gene TRBV25-1 combines with J gene TRBJ2-3; D perhaps matches TRBD2 (6 bases). Trimming pared 1 base from V and 8 bases from J, leaving 16 bases between. The germline gives CDR1 MGHDK, CDR2 SYGVNS. This CDR3 has 15 residues. The CDR3 nucleotides are TGTGCCAGCAGTGAATCGGCGGGGTACAAGGGTACGCAGTATTTT. Protein product: CASSESAGYKGTQYF.

Note on this clonotype: A much larger clone sits a single nucleotide away, making a read error possible. The J gene is TRBJ2-1, the V gene TRBV11-3, with 9 bases aligning to TRBD2. Looked up from germline, CDR1 is SGHNT and CDR2 is YENEEA. V lost 5 bases and J lost 5; bases outside the gene matches: 7. The CDR3 extends over 15 amino acids. The CDR3 is CASSGGASGDNEQFF. In nucleotides, the CDR3 is TGTGCCAGCAGCGGGGGGGCTAGCGGGGACAATGAGCAGTTCTTC.

CDR3 amino acids: CASSPPGAWNEQFF. DNA of the CDR3: TGTGCCAGCAGCCCCCCCGGGGCCTGGAATGAGCAGTTCTTC. J is TRBJ2-1 and V is TRBV3-1; D might be TRBD1 or TRBD2, each matching 5 bases. Deletions cut 4 bases from V and 7 bases from J, with 14 bases between. Germline lookup yields CDR1 LGHDT and CDR2 YNNKEL (reference sequence). The CDR3 is made up of 14 amino acids.

Written as DNA, the CDR3 is TGTGCCATCTCTAGCGGGGACCAGACAGATACGCAGTATTTT. It specifies CAISSGDQTDTQYF. J is TRBJ2-3 and V is TRBV12-3 or TRBV12-4; 9 nucleotides line up with TRBD2. V shed 10 bases and J 3 bases; nucleotides not matched to a gene: 8. The CDR3 spans 14 residues.

Points on this clonotype: One end of the junction does not line up with germline, which may come from a read error. The V call is TRBV7-2, the J call TRBJ2-2; weak D call: TRBD2 (6 bases). There are 15 residues in the CDR3. Germline V gene lookup returns CDR1 SGHTA and CDR2 FQGNSA. The CDR3 sequence is CASSLARQNTGGLFF. Here the CDR3 DNA reads TGTGCCAGCAGCTTAGCGCGACAGAACACCGGGGGGCTGTTTTTT. Full variable domain (rest looked up from reference TRBV7-2 and TRBJ2-2): GAGVSQSPSNKVTEKGKDVELRCDPISGHTALYWYRQSLGQGLEFLIYFQGNSAPDKSGLPSDRFSAERTGGSVSTLTIQRTQQEDSAVYLCASSLARQNTGGLFFGEGSRLTVL.

Concerning this clonotype itself: Mismatch with germline at one junction end may stem from a read error. CDR3 sequence (DNA): TGTGCCAGCAGTCCCCGGGGACAGGTTAGCAATCCGCCCCAGCATTTT. The encoded protein is CASSPRGQVSNPPQHF. This chain joins TRBV12-3 or TRBV12-4 and TRBJ1-5, with 8 bases aligning to TRBD1. The length of the CDR3 is 16 residues.

In its sample, this clonotype was seen once. The chain uses TRBV12-3 or TRBV12-4 and TRBJ1-4; 9 positions agree with TRBD1. This CDR3 has 14 residues. The J segment lost 14 bases and the V segment lost 6 bases, leaving 13 bases of the junction unmatched. DNA of the CDR3: TGTGCCAGCAGCCAGACAGGGGGAGGGGAAGCCCTGTTTTTT. Translated, it gives CASSQTGGGEALFF.

The V gene is TRBV6-2 or TRBV6-3, the J gene TRBJ2-1, with 8 positions matching TRBD2. This CDR3 contains 15 residues. Trimming cost V 2 bases and J 8 bases; bases outside gene matches: 8. Germline V gene data show CDR1 as MNHEY and CDR2 as SVGEGT. The CDR3 nucleotides are TGTGCCAGCAGTTACGCCCGAGCGGGAGACTATGAGCAGTTCTTC. Translation: CASSYARAGDYEQFF.

This clonotype has more than one count but fewer than ten. The chain combines TRBV12-3 or TRBV12-4 with TRBJ2-5; D remains ambiguous. V lost 6 bases to trimming and J lost 11 bases, with 13 bases between them. This CDR3 contains 11 residues. CDR3 coding DNA: TGTGCCAGCAGCCGGTCCCTTGAGCAGTACTTC. As protein: CASSRSLEQYF.

The V call is TRBV6-2 or TRBV6-3, the J call TRBJ2-2, with D hard to call. The CDR3 is made up of 14 amino acids. V lost 6 bases and J lost 8, with 16 bases in between. From germline, CDR1 is MNHEY and CDR2 SVGEGT. The CDR3 DNA follows: TGTGCCAGCAGACCTGACACGCTCAGGGGGGAGCTGTTTTTT. It translates to CASRPDTLRGELFF.

This clonotype was seen just once. The gene calls are TRBV7-2 and TRBJ2-3; 11 bases are shared with TRBD2. Germline V CDR1 and CDR2: SGHTA, FQGNSA. The CDR3 has 17 residues. The trim removed 3 bases at V and 2 bases at J, leaving 7 bases unmatched. CDR3 sequence: CASSFFSGGANTDTQYF. DNA for the CDR3: TGTGCCAGCAGCTTCTTTAGCGGGGGGGCAAACACAGATACGCAGTATTTT.

The chain joins TRBV2 to TRBJ2-1, with D perhaps matching TRBD1 (6 bases). The length of the CDR3 is 19 residues. Trimming took 5 bases from V and 0 from J, leaving 23 bases between them. CDR1 is SNHLY, CDR2 FYNNEI, per germline. CDR3 bases: TGTGCCAGCAGTCAAAGCTTCTTGGGGGCCAGAAGCTCCTACAATGAGCAGTTCTTC. Its translation: CASSQSFLGARSSYNEQFF.

This clonotype turned up a few times. The chain has TRBV29-1 and TRBJ2-1; 10 nucleotides match TRBD2. The germline V gene encodes CDR1 SQVTM and CDR2 ANQGSEA. This CDR3 has 14 residues. V shed 2 bases and J 10 bases; nucleotides not matched to a gene: 8. The DNA for the CDR3 is TGCAGCGTTGAAACCAGCGGGGGGGCCGGGGAGCAGTTCTTC. Translating gives CSVETSGGAGEQFF.

The CDR3 sequence is CASSLGPGRQQPQHF. For the CDR3, the DNA is TGTGCCAGCAGCCTCGGACCGGGACGACAACAGCCCCAGCATTTT. This chain joins TRBV3-1 and TRBJ1-5, with D perhaps TRBD1 (5 bases). Germline CDR1 reads LGHDT; CDR2 reads YNNKEL (reference sequence). The V end lost 4 bases, the J end lost 7 bases, and 17 bases lay between the germline ends. The CDR3 is 15 residues long.

Notes on this clonotype: A read error is possible here, since a much larger clone lies one base away. The chain links TRBV6-1 to TRBJ2-2, with 10 bases identical to TRBD2. The CDR3 has 17 residues. With 9 bases clipped from V and 7 bases from J, the junction kept 17 bases outside the gene matches. Germline CDR1 is MNHNS and CDR2 is SASEGT. CDR3 in amino acids: CASLPVSSGGADGELFF. CDR3 sequence (DNA): TGTGCCAGTCTCCCCGTTTCAAGCGGGGGGGCCGACGGGGAGCTGTTTTTT.

CDR3 DNA: TGTGCCAGCAGCGTGCGGCAGGGCACAGATACGCAGTATTTT. Translating gives CASSVRQGTDTQYF. The chain recombines TRBV9 with TRBJ2-3; D not resolved. The CDR3 is made up of 14 amino acids. Germline V gives CDR1 SGDLS, CDR2 YYNGEE. V was clipped by 2 bases and J by 1 base, with 8 bases between them. Full variable domain (rest looked up from reference TRBV9 and TRBJ2-3): DSGVTQTPKHLITATGQRVTLRCSPRSGDLSVYWYQQSLDQGLQFLIQYYNGEERAKGNILERFSAQQFPDLHSELNLSSLELGDSALYFCASSVRQGTDTQYFGPGTRLTVL.

The chain employs TRBV4-1 and TRBJ1-2; a weak D match, TRBD1 (6 bases). Germline lookup yields CDR1 MGHRA and CDR2 YSYEKL. This CDR3 contains 14 residues. Deletions cut 3 bases from V and 5 bases from J, with 13 bases between. The CDR3 spells CASSQTGTTYGYTF. CDR3 in DNA: TGCGCCAGCAGCCAGACCGGGACAACGTATGGCTACACCTTC.

Worth noting for this clonotype: A much larger clone differs by one base, so this may be a read error. CDR3 protein: CASSGTQGKASYNEQFF. Here the CDR3 DNA reads TGTGCCAGCAGTGGAACACAGGGTAAAGCTTCCTACAATGAGCAGTTCTTC. V gene TRBV6-2 or TRBV6-3 combines with J gene TRBJ2-1; D might be TRBD1 (6 bases). CDR3 length: 17 amino acids. The germline V gene has CDR1 MNHEY and CDR2 SVGEGT. V was shortened by 5 bases and J by 1 base, with 18 bases between the two germline ends.

This clonotype was detected only once. The gene calls are TRBV7-2 and TRBJ1-2; D not certain. Trimming took off 7 bases at V and 0 bases at J, with 18 bases between the two ends. The CDR3 covers 16 residues. Looked up from germline, CDR1 is SGHTA and CDR2 is FQGNSA. Here the CDR3 DNA reads TGTGCCAGCATCCGACCACGCCCAGCGGCTAACTATGGCTACACCTTC. Its protein product is CASIRPRPAANYGYTF.